Presented here are 25 T cell receptor beta chains from one specimen sequenced in a study of CD8+ T cells in alopecia areata (dated by TCRdb to between 2017 and 2018). The library was obtained by the immunoSEQ multiplex PCR assay. RNA was extracted from all samples and reverse transcribed into cDNA, which served as template for TCR sequencing. TCRdb took this table from immuneACCESS and kept in-frame rearrangements with V and J called. Such tables lack part of the clones; where checked against another copy, unresolved V genes explain under half of the gap, and the rest is unexplained. This sample is represented by under 350,000 clones, with no singletons among them. 1.2% of the sample is in the top ten clones. Cells from pooled mouse cutaneous lymph nodes were stained for CD4, CD8alpha, NKG2D, NKG2ACE and other markers and then sorted on a BD Influx. The sample taken for sequencing was CD4+ T cells sorted from a lymph node. The receptors stem from a C3H/HeJ mouse with alopecia areata. These mice carry the MHC haplotype H2-k.

A word on this clone: The genes and germline here are from mouse. The sequence runs out 4 residues before the end of the CDR3; the remainder is reconstructed from the germline J gene. The genes are TRBV19 and TRBJ2-1; TRBD1 matches at 9 bases. Germline loops: CDR1 FNHDT, CDR2 SITEND (reference sequence). This CDR3 comprises 16 residues. Here the CDR3 reads CASSDYRDRELAEQFF. The CDR3 bases that were read are TGTGCCAGCAGTGATTACCGGGACAGGGAATTGGCT.

In its sample, this clone was seen a few times. Each gene name is a mouse one. The read stops 4 residues short of the end of the CDR3; the missing end is completed from the germline J gene. The same CDR3 also results from other DNA sequences found in this sample. The J gene is TRBJ2-7, the V gene TRBV13-1; 11 positions agree with TRBD2. Germline assignment: CDR1 NSHNY and CDR2 SYGAGN. The CDR3 runs to 15 residues. With V trimmed by 4 bases and J by 0 bases, 3 bases remained unmatched. CDR3 bases read: TGTGCCAGCAGTCGGGACTGGGGGAGCTCCTAT. Its protein is CASSRDWGSSY. The CDR3 in full is CASSRDWGSSYEQYF.

This clone was detected only a few times. These gene names are mouse names. The read terminates 4 residues ahead of where the CDR3 ends, so the germline J gene completes it. J is TRBJ2-1 and V is TRBV17; 9 bases align to TRBD2. The germline gives CDR1 MNHDT, CDR2 YYDKIL. The trim removed 6 bases at V and 4 bases at J, leaving 4 bases unmatched. The CDR3 contains 14 residues. The sequenced part of the CDR3 DNA is TGTGCTAGCAGGGAGACTGGGGGATATGCT. As protein: CASRETGGYA. The entire CDR3 is CASRETGGYAEQFF.

To note about this clone: The listed genes are named as in mouse. The DNA ends 4 residues before the CDR3 does, and the rest of the CDR3 is filled in from the germline J gene. The chain employs TRBV13-3 and TRBJ2-5; 9 bases are shared with TRBD1. Germline CDR1 and CDR2: NNHDY and SYVADS. The CDR3 runs 14 residues. The sequenced part of the CDR3 DNA is TGTGCCAGCAGACCCGGACAGGGGAGGGAC. This gives the protein CASRPGQGRD. The whole CDR3 sequence is CASRPGQGRDTQYF.

This clone was observed a handful of times. Mouse gene names apply. The observed sequence ends 4 residues before the CDR3 terminus, with the missing tail filled in from the germline J gene. This chain links TRBV19 with TRBJ2-3; TRBD2 agrees at 9 bases. The CDR3 consists of 16 residues. Germline loops: CDR1 FNHDT, CDR2 SITEND (reference sequence). V gave up 6 bases and J gave up 1 base; unmatched junction bases: 9. The CDR3 loop reads CASTGDWGKGAETLYF. The part of the CDR3 DNA that was read is TGTGCCAGCACCGGCGACTGGGGGAAGGGTGCAGAA.

As to this clone: Each gene name is a mouse one. The observed sequence ends 4 residues before the CDR3 terminus, with the missing tail filled in from the germline J gene. The chain has TRBV5 and TRBJ2-7; tentatively, D is TRBD2 (6 bases). This CDR3 spans 14 amino acids. Deletions cut 2 bases from V and 0 bases from J, with 8 bases between. The germline V gene has CDR1 LGHNA and CDR2 YNLKQL (reference sequence). The DNA read from the CDR3 is TGTGCCAGCAGCCAACCTGGGGCCTCCTAT. This codes for CASSQPGASY. The complete CDR3 reads CASSQPGASYEQYF.

Remarks on this clone: This may be a read error, as it is one base from a much larger clone. Germline and genes here are mouse. The read ends 4 residues early relative to the CDR3; the germline J gene fills the gap. The chain carries TRBV31 and TRBJ2-3; 7 bases map to TRBD2. The CDR3 extends over 15 amino acids. J lost 0 bases, V lost 1 base, and 4 bases had no gene match. CDR1 is GKSSPN and CDR2 is SITVG in the germline V gene. The CDR3 bases that were read are TGTGCCTGGAGTCAACTGGGGACTAGTGCAGAA. This translates into CAWSQLGTSAE. The CDR3 reads in full as CAWSQLGTSAETLYF.

This clone showed up just a few times. Mouse names are used for the genes. Other DNA variants within this sample encode the same CDR3. The CDR3 region is CTCSAVWGQDTQYF. The part of the CDR3 DNA that was read is TGCACCTGCAGTGCAGTCTGGGGCCAAGAC. The chain employs TRBV1 and TRBJ2-5, with D possibly matching TRBD2 (6 bases). The CDR3 extends 4 residues past the end of the read, so its final part is completed from the germline J gene. The CDR3 is made up of 14 amino acids. Trimming cost V 1 base and J 2 bases, with 7 bases left between them. Germline V gives CDR1 NSQYPW, CDR2 LRSPGD (reference sequence). The entire variable domain, with the rest obtained from reference TRBV1 and TRBJ2-5, is as follows: VTLLEQNPRWRLVPRGQAVNLRCILKNSQYPWMSWYQQDLQKQLQWLFTLRSPGDKEVKSLPGADYLATRVTDTELRLQVANMSQGRTLYCTCSAVWGQDTQYFGPGTRLLVL.

On this clone itself: Gene and germline names: mouse. Read data end 3 residues before the CDR3 end; the end is taken from the germline J gene. The V gene is TRBV13-1, the J gene TRBJ1-6, with TRBD1 matching 7 bases. TRBJ1-6 is given ORF status, its function remaining uncertain. With 0 bases clipped from V and 5 bases from J, the junction kept 5 bases outside the gene matches. From germline, CDR1 is NSHNY and CDR2 SYGAGN. CDR3 length equals 16 residues. The CDR3 protein is CASSDARQGNNSPLYF. The DNA read from the CDR3 is TGTGCCAGCAGTGATGCACGACAGGGCAATAATTCGCCC.

In regard to this clone: Gene and germline names: mouse. The CDR3 loop is CTCSADPPVYAEQFF. CDR3 DNA (partial): TGCACCTGCAGTGCAGATCCGCCAGTCTATGCT. J is TRBJ2-1 and V is TRBV1; no clear D gene. The read stops 4 residues short of the end of the CDR3; the missing end is completed from the germline J gene. The CDR3 covers 15 residues. Germline V lookup: CDR1 NSQYPW, CDR2 LRSPGD (reference sequence). With 0 bases removed from V and 3 bases from J, the gap between germline ends came to 9 bases.

As regards this clone: The gene symbols are mouse symbols. The read ends 4 residues shy of where the CDR3 ends; the end is completed using the germline J gene. The V and J genes are TRBV19 and TRBJ2-2; tentatively, D is TRBD1 (5 bases). Germline-derived CDR1 and CDR2 are FNHDT and SITEND (reference sequence). With 5 bases removed from V and 3 bases from J, the gap between germline ends came to 8 bases. CDR3 length: 13 residues. The CDR3 bases that were read are TGTGCCAGCAGCCGCAGGGACACCGGG. This encodes CASSRRDTG. The entire CDR3 reads CASSRRDTGQLYF.

A note on this clone: Mouse germline and gene names are used. The sequenced fragment ends 4 residues before the CDR3 boundary, so the rest is inferred from the germline J gene. The gene calls are TRBV1 and TRBJ2-5, with a possible D match to TRBD1 (6 bases). CDR3 length: 16 amino acids. The germline CDR1 and CDR2 sequences are NSQYPW and LRSPGD (reference sequence). Trimming shortened V by 0 bases and J by 2 bases, and 12 bases separated the two germline ends. CDR3 in amino acids: CTCSADRTGSQDTQYF. CDR3 DNA, as far as it was read: TGCACCTGCAGTGCAGATAGAACAGGGAGCCAAGAC.

This clone was detected many times. Germline and genes: mouse. The read ends 4 residues before the CDR3 terminus; that terminus is restored from the germline J gene. Other DNA sequences of this sample code for an identical CDR3. The rearrangement links TRBV5 to TRBJ2-3; D is uncertain. The CDR3 has 15 amino acids. Per the germline V gene, CDR1 is LGHNA and CDR2 is YNLKQL (reference sequence). With 0 bases removed from V and 0 bases from J, the gap between germline ends came to 7 bases. The CDR3 protein is CASSQETTSAETLYF. CDR3 DNA, as far as it was read: TGTGCCAGCAGCCAAGAGACAACTAGTGCAGAA.

In regard to this clone: Germline and genes here are mouse. The read stops 4 residues short of the end of the CDR3; the missing end is completed from the germline J gene. This chain connects TRBV13-3 to TRBJ2-5; the match to TRBD2 covers 7 bases. Germline V lookup: CDR1 NNHDY, CDR2 SYVADS. This CDR3 is 14 amino acids long. Trimming removed 4 bases from V and 1 base from J; junction bases left unmatched: 3. CDR3 sequence: CASSLDWDQDTQYF. The covered CDR3 bases are TGTGCCAGCAGTCTAGACTGGGACCAAGAC.

Remarks on this clone: The germline and genes are mouse ones. The read is 4 residues too short to cover the CDR3 end, so that end is filled in from the germline J gene. The chain is built from TRBV31 and TRBJ2-3; 8 bases line up with TRBD2. The CDR3 runs to 13 residues. The junction had 3 bases not matched to a gene; V was cut back by 7 bases and J by 0 bases. Germline CDR1 reads GKSSPN; CDR2 reads SITVG. The CDR3 sequence: CASTGDSAETLYF. CDR3 DNA, as far as it was read: TGTGCCTCGACTGGGGATAGTGCAGAA.

This clone was counted many times. Gene names and germline refer to mouse. The read terminates 4 residues before the CDR3 end, so the remaining end is supplied by the germline J gene. The gene calls are TRBV3 and TRBJ1-1, with D possibly TRBD1 on 5 matching bases. The CDR3 covers 12 residues. CDR1 is SNHLY and CDR2 is FYNGKV in the germline V gene (reference sequence). The CDR3 is CASSFDRLEVFF. The CDR3 bases that were read are TGTGCCAGCAGCTTTGACAGACTA.

This clone came up a few times. The listed genes are named as in mouse. The read falls 4 residues short of the CDR3 end, and the missing part is taken from the germline J gene. The V and J genes are TRBV1 and TRBJ2-4, with D possibly TRBD2 on 5 matching bases. Germline V CDR1 and CDR2: NSQYPW, LRSPGD (reference sequence). This CDR3 is 16 amino acids long. Trimming removed 1 base from V and 0 bases from J, with 11 bases in between. The CDR3 bases that were read are TGCACCTGCAGTGCAGGAGTGGGGTTTAGTCAAAAC. It translates to CTCSAGVGFSQN. The whole CDR3 region reads CTCSAGVGFSQNTLYF.

This clone was seen a handful of times. Gene names follow the mouse nomenclature. The read terminates 4 residues ahead of where the CDR3 ends, so the germline J gene completes it. The chain couples TRBV31 to TRBJ1-2; D remains ambiguous. The CDR3 sequence is 14 residues long. CDR1 is GKSSPN, CDR2 SITVG, per germline. Trimming removed 0 bases at V and 0 bases at J, with 8 bases between. CDR3 DNA (partial): TGTGCCTGGAGTCTACCCTCTGCAAACTCC. Encoded protein: CAWSLPSANS. The entire CDR3 protein reads CAWSLPSANSDYTF.

Details on this clone: All gene names here are mouse names. From the germline J gene comes the end of the CDR3, since the read stops 4 residues before it. The chain links TRBV19 to TRBJ2-2; D may be TRBD1 (6 bases). V was cut by 2 bases and J by 2 bases, with 10 bases left in between. Per the germline V gene, CDR1 is FNHDT and CDR2 is SITEND (reference sequence). The CDR3 extends over 15 amino acids. The sequenced CDR3 bases are TGTGCCAGCAGTATGTCCCAGGGGAACACCGGG. It encodes CASSMSQGNTG. The whole CDR3 protein reads CASSMSQGNTGQLYF.

This clone has just a few counts. Mouse names are used for the genes. The read is 3 residues too short to cover the CDR3 end, so that end is filled in from the germline J gene. The chain joins TRBV17 to TRBJ1-6; TRBD1 is a possible D gene (5 bases). TRBJ1-6 is recorded as an ORF, its role being uncertain. The CDR3 has 16 amino acids. CDR1 is MNHDT and CDR2 is YYDKIL in the germline V gene. V was pared by 3 bases and J by 0 bases, with 9 bases between. Incomplete CDR3 DNA: TGTGCTAGCAGTAGGGCAGGGAATTCCTATAATTCGCCC. It translates to CASSRAGNSYNSP. Given in full, the CDR3 is CASSRAGNSYNSPLYF.

This clone was found a few times. The gene names here belong to mouse. The read terminates 4 residues ahead of where the CDR3 ends, so the germline J gene completes it. V and J are TRBV5 and TRBJ2-5; 7 bases are shared with TRBD1. Germline V gives CDR1 LGHNA, CDR2 YNLKQL (reference sequence). The CDR3 consists of 17 residues. Trimming cost V 0 bases and J 0 bases; bases outside gene matches: 6. CDR3: CASSQESRDSNQDTQYF. The sequenced CDR3 bases are TGTGCCAGCAGCCAAGAGTCCCGGGACAGTAACCAAGAC.

This clone was observed a handful of times. Here the gene names and germline are mouse. The read comes to an end 4 residues before the CDR3 does, leaving the germline J gene to fill in the end. This sample also contains other DNA sequences that code for the same CDR3. The genes are TRBV13-1 and TRBJ2-2, with TRBD1 matching over 10 bases. The CDR3 contains 16 residues. The V gene end was trimmed by 4 bases and the J gene end by 2 bases; junction bases not matched to a gene: 5. Per germline, CDR1 NSHNY and CDR2 SYGAGN. CDR3 loop: CASSPPGQGNTGQLYF. The part of the CDR3 DNA that was read is TGTGCCAGCAGTCCTCCGGGACAGGGGAACACCGGG.

Many counts were recorded for this clone. Genes and germline are mouse. The CDR3 end lies 4 residues beyond the end of the read and is filled in from the germline J gene. The sample has other DNA sequences that encode this CDR3 too. V usage is TRBV1 and J usage is TRBJ1-2, with D perhaps matching TRBD1 (6 bases). The germline V and J ends were trimmed by 0 bases and 0 bases, with 8 bases remaining between them. The CDR3 is 15 amino acids. CDR1 NSQYPW and CDR2 LRSPGD come from the germline V gene (reference sequence). The CDR3 region is CTCSADGTTNSDYTF. The covered CDR3 bases are TGCACCTGCAGTGCAGATGGGACAACAAACTCC.

Only a few counts were recorded for this clone. The genes are named according to mouse. The read ends 4 residues shy of where the CDR3 ends; the end is completed using the germline J gene. The chain links TRBV1 to TRBJ1-1, with D perhaps TRBD1 (5 bases). Germline loops: CDR1 NSQYPW, CDR2 LRSPGD (reference sequence). V lost 3 bases to trimming and J lost 3 bases, with 11 bases between them. The CDR3 is 14 residues long. The CDR3 bases that were read are TGCACCTGCAGTGCGGAAAGGGGTCACACA. This encodes CTCSAERGHT. In full, the CDR3 is CTCSAERGHTEVFF.

This clone was seen repeatedly, ten times or more. Mouse names are used for the genes. The read falls 4 residues short of the CDR3 end, and the missing part is taken from the germline J gene. The rearrangement links TRBV12-1 to TRBJ2-1; no definite D call. Germline V gene sequence: CDR1 SGHSN, CDR2 HYEKVE. CDR3 length equals 11 residues. This chain's CDR3 is CASSLVAEQFF. The CDR3 bases that were read are TGTGCCAGCTCTCTCGTGGCT.